The 15 T cell receptor beta chains below were found in one sample sequenced in a study of blood T cell repertoires in COVID-19. Assay: immunoSEQ multiplex PCR; the TCRdb copy retains only in-frame clones and omits some. The data contain approximately 140,000 clones, around 84% of them singletons. Sequencing was carried out using peripheral blood. Every receptor here comes from a woman aged 60-75 years with acute or convalescent COVID-19.

This chain connects TRBV27 to TRBJ1-2; 8 bases are a match to TRBD1. Germline CDR1 is MNHEY and CDR2 is SMNVEV (reference sequence). J was trimmed by 2 bases and V by 6 bases; bases with no gene match: 2. The CDR3 has 13 amino acids. The CDR3 nucleotides are TGTGCCAGCAGGGGACAGGTGAACTATGGCTACACCTTC. This gives the protein CASRGQVNYGYTF.

This chain links TRBV4-1 with TRBJ2-1; the D gene is possibly TRBD2 (6 bases). There are 15 residues in the CDR3. CDR1 and CDR2 (germline): MGHRA, YSYEKL. Deletions cut 4 bases from V and 8 bases from J, with 18 bases between. CDR3 region: CASSRGAVGSDEQFF. DNA for the CDR3: TGCGCCAGCAGCCGCGGGGCGGTTGGGTCGGATGAGCAGTTCTTC.

This chain connects TRBV4-1 to TRBJ2-7; 10 positions match TRBD2. J was trimmed by 4 bases and V by 1 base; bases with no gene match: 13. CDR3 size: 18 residues. CDR1 and CDR2 from the germline V gene are MGHRA and YSYEKL. The CDR3 sequence is CASSQGSSTGTSAYEQYF. In DNA form, the CDR3 reads TGCGCCAGCAGCCAAGGATCGTCAACCGGGACTAGCGCATACGAGCAGTACTTC.

The CDR3 loop is CASSLAREGGWGTEAFF. The CDR3 DNA reads TGTGCCAGCAGCTTAGCGCGGGAAGGGGGCTGGGGCACTGAAGCTTTCTTT. The rearrangement links TRBV7-6 to TRBJ1-1, with 7 bases fitting TRBD1. Trimming removed 0 bases from V and 4 bases from J; junction bases left unmatched: 11. This CDR3 is built from 17 residues. The germline V gene encodes CDR1 SGHVS and CDR2 FNYEAQ.

Written as DNA, the CDR3 is TGTGCCAGCAGTTTTTCAACCTCGACTAGCGGGGGGGCAAATACGCAGTATTTT. Translating it yields CASSFSTSTSGGANTQYF. The chain carries TRBV28 and TRBJ2-3; 14 positions agree with TRBD2. This CDR3 is built from 18 residues. Trimming cost V 3 bases and J 7 bases; bases outside gene matches: 12. Germline V CDR1 and CDR2: MDHEN, SYDVKM.

This sequence joins TRBV2 and TRBJ2-4; 8 bases line up with TRBD2. V lost 11 bases and J lost 0; bases outside the gene matches: 6. Germline CDR1 SNHLY, CDR2 FYNNEI. This CDR3 spans 14 amino acids. In DNA, the CDR3 is TGTGCCGTACTAGCGGATCTAGCCAAAAACATTCAGTACTTC. It encodes CAVLADLAKNIQYF.

The chain has TRBV6-5 and TRBJ2-2; D may be TRBD1 (5 bases). V was trimmed by 6 bases and J by 1 base, leaving 9 bases between them. The germline V gene encodes CDR1 MNHEY and CDR2 SVGAGI. CDR3 length: 14 amino acids. As DNA, the CDR3 is TGTGCCAGCAGATCGACAGTGAACACCGGGGAGCTGTTTTTT. Its protein product is CASRSTVNTGELFF.

The rearrangement uses TRBV7-8 and TRBJ1-2; D is perhaps TRBD1 (5 bases). Trimming left V 1 base short and J 8 bases short, with 14 bases between. Germline loops: CDR1 SGHVS, CDR2 FQNEAQ. The CDR3 has 14 residues. The chain's CDR3 is CASSLDWGFGGYTF. CDR3 coding DNA: TGTGCCAGCAGCTTAGACTGGGGCTTCGGAGGCTACACCTTC.

In this sample, this clone turned up once. The chain recombines TRBV19 with TRBJ1-5, with 7 positions matching TRBD1. The trim removed 5 bases at V and 1 base at J, leaving 8 bases unmatched. Germline V CDR1 and CDR2: LNHDA, SQIVND (reference sequence). This CDR3 is built from 16 residues. CDR3 protein: CASSRTGALSNQPQHF. In DNA form, the CDR3 reads TGTGCCAGTAGTCGTACAGGGGCGTTGAGCAATCAGCCCCAGCATTTT.

A few counts support this clone. In the same sample, other DNA sequences code for this CDR3. The gene calls are TRBV3-1 (or the pseudogene TRBV3-2) and TRBJ2-5; 11 nucleotides agree with TRBD2. V was pared by 0 bases and J by 4 bases, with 1 base of the junction left unmatched. The CDR3 runs 15 residues. In germline, CDR1 is LGHDT, CDR2 YNNKEL (reference sequence). This CDR3 reads CASSQDGLAGETQYF. The CDR3, as DNA: TGTGCCAGCAGCCAAGATGGACTAGCGGGAGAGACCCAGTACTTC.

The chain is built from TRBV28 and TRBJ1-2, with 10 bases fitting TRBD1. V was pared by 6 bases and J by 4 bases, with 8 bases of the junction left unmatched. From germline, CDR1 is MDHEN and CDR2 SYDVKM. The CDR3 spans 15 residues. In DNA, the CDR3 is TGTGCCAGCAGACCGACAGGGGGCGTTCCCTATGGCTACACCTTC. It specifies CASRPTGGVPYGYTF.

The chain joins TRBV2 to TRBJ2-7, with TRBD1 identical over 11 bases. V lost 4 bases and J lost 3; bases outside the gene matches: 5. Germline assignment: CDR1 SNHLY and CDR2 FYNNEI. The CDR3 is made up of 15 amino acids. CDR3 loop: CASSGLGTGGYEQYF. In DNA form, the CDR3 reads TGTGCCAGCAGTGGCCTGGGGACAGGGGGCTACGAGCAGTACTTC.

This chain links TRBV9 with TRBJ1-3, with D uncertain. The CDR3 extends over 12 amino acids. Germline CDR1 reads SGDLS; CDR2 reads YYNGEE. The V and J ends lost 4 bases and 8 bases respectively, with 10 bases between them. The CDR3 protein is CASSQTPDTIYF. CDR3 DNA sequence: TGTGCCAGCAGCCAGACTCCTGACACCATATATTTT.

V and J are TRBV5-1 and TRBJ1-1; D gene unclear. The CDR3 runs to 14 residues. Germline V CDR1 and CDR2: SGHRS, YFSETQ. Trimming took 7 bases from V and 1 from J, leaving 14 bases between them. The CDR3 reads CASSMVTPNTEAFF. The CDR3 DNA sequence: TGCGCCAGCTCCATGGTGACACCGAACACTGAAGCTTTCTTT.

The rearrangement links TRBV5-1 to TRBJ2-7; D call uncertain. Germline V gene lookup returns CDR1 SGHRS and CDR2 YFSETQ. Trimming cost V 3 bases and J 2 bases, with 3 bases left between them. This CDR3 contains 11 residues. CDR3 coding DNA: TGCGCCAGCAGCTCCGCCTACGAGCAGTACTTC. Amino acid sequence: CASSSAYEQYF.